Detailed here is one T cell receptor beta chain. What it recognizes is unknown. The repertoire was sequenced with immunoSEQ multiplex PCR; TCRdb's copy has only in-frame clones and lacks some. The sample yields about 160,000 clones, approximately 86% seen once. Germline V CDR1 and CDR2: SGHDT, YYEEEE. V was pared by 0 bases and J by 2 bases, with 11 bases between. This CDR3 region has 15 residues. This entry belongs to a study of cytomegalovirus exposure and HLA in healthy donors. Study details: A subsequent analysis stated that the roughly 130 validation repertoires were run on the same platform as the approximately 700 first-cohort repertoires. Findings and caveats of the study: In vitro work confirmed that three CMV-associated chains recognize CMV antigens.

The sequence was collected from a young woman in good health and CMV-seronegative. The chain links TRBV5-6 to TRBJ2-5, with D possibly matching TRBD2 (6 bases). The source material was PBMCs. CDR3 coding DNA: TGTGCCAGCAGCTTGGCTTCGGGACTTCAAGAGACCCAGTACTTC. Amino acid sequence: CASSLASGLQETQYF.